The rows below give T cell receptor beta chains drawn from one sample of a study of regulatory T cells in long-lasting Graves disease. TCRdb reprocessed the multiplex PCR reads with MiXCR, giving one entry per CDR3 protein. The sample lists over 650,000 distinct CDR3 sequences, approximately 29% occurring once. This sample comprised peripheral blood mononuclear cells (PBMCs), obtained when the disease was refractory, from a patient treated with antithyroid drugs. The receptors come from a female donor with Graves disease. CDR3s include the opening cysteine and the closing phenylalanine or tryptophan. The order of the fields is V gene, D gene, J gene, clone size, CDR3 protein, CDR3 DNA. The D gene is left open where the match is weak. Expanded clones get a size class; other rows say once, few or many, or leave the size out.

v_gene: TRBV11-2
d_gene: .
j_gene: TRBJ1-1
abundance: many
CDR3aa: CASSLGREAFF
CDR3nt: TGTGCCAGCAGCTTGGGCAGGGAAGCTTTCTTT

v_gene: TRBV7-9
d_gene: .
j_gene: TRBJ1-1
abundance: .
CDR3aa: CASSLVTGKNTEAFF
CDR3nt: TGTGCCAGCAGCTTAGTGACAGGTAAAAACACTGAAGCTTTCTTT

v_gene: TRBV29-1
d_gene: TRBD1
j_gene: TRBJ1-2
abundance: few
CDR3aa: CSVRTGRGYGYTF
CDR3nt: TGCAGCGTCCGGACAGGGCGAGGCTATGGCTACACCTTC

v_gene: TRBV30
d_gene: .
j_gene: TRBJ2-5
abundance: .
CDR3aa: CAWSGLQETQYF
CDR3nt: TGTGCCTGGAGTGGGCTGCAAGAGACCCAGTACTTC

v_gene: TRBV6-2/TRBV6-3
d_gene: .
j_gene: TRBJ1-2
abundance: .
CDR3aa: CASSYSFGNYGYTF
CDR3nt: TGTGCCAGCAGTTACTCGTTTGGGAACTATGGCTACACCTTC

v_gene: TRBV20-1
d_gene: .
j_gene: TRBJ1-5
abundance: .
CDR3aa: CSAREHPGGVVGNQPQHF
CDR3nt: TGCAGTGCTAGAGAGCATCCGGGTGGTGTGGTGGGCAATCAGCCCCAGCATTTT

v_gene: TRBV20-1
d_gene: .
j_gene: TRBJ1-1
abundance: few
CDR3aa: CSARQDSSTEAFF
CDR3nt: TGCAGTGCTAGGCAGGACAGCAGCACTGAAGCTTTCTTT

v_gene: TRBV7-2
d_gene: .
j_gene: TRBJ1-1
abundance: .
CDR3aa: CASSLAAGRVTEAFF
CDR3nt: TGTGCCAGCAGCTTAGCGGCAGGGAGAGTCACTGAAGCTTTCTTT

v_gene: TRBV18
d_gene: .
j_gene: TRBJ2-4
abundance: .
CDR3aa: CASSPQTGAAKNIQYF
CDR3nt: TGTGCCAGCTCACCACAAACGGGGGCGGCCAAAAACATTCAGTACTTC

v_gene: TRBV3-1
d_gene: .
j_gene: TRBJ2-7
abundance: .
CDR3aa: CASSQKGPLYEQYF
CDR3nt: TGTGCCAGCAGCCAAAAGGGGCCCCTCTACGAGCAGTACTTC

v_gene: TRBV6-1
d_gene: .
j_gene: TRBJ1-1
abundance: .
CDR3aa: CVSSESWTANTEAFF
CDR3nt: TGTGTCAGCAGTGAATCCTGGACAGCTAACACTGAAGCTTTCTTT

v_gene: TRBV28
d_gene: .
j_gene: TRBJ2-5
abundance: few
CDR3aa: CASSKQGRQETQYF
CDR3nt: TGTGCCAGCAGTAAACAGGGTAGGCAAGAGACCCAGTACTTC

v_gene: TRBV28
d_gene: .
j_gene: TRBJ1-5
abundance: few
CDR3aa: CASTLGGFGNQPQHF
CDR3nt: TGTGCCAGCACCCTGGGGGGGTTTGGCAATCAGCCCCAGCATTTT

v_gene: TRBV10-3
d_gene: TRBD1
j_gene: TRBJ2-7
abundance: .
CDR3aa: CAITLLTGTGGYEQYF
CDR3nt: TGTGCCATCACCCTTCTCACCGGGACAGGGGGCTACGAGCAGTACTTC

v_gene: TRBV28
d_gene: TRBD1
j_gene: TRBJ1-6
abundance: few
CDR3aa: CASSRTGGASIPLHF
CDR3nt: TGTGCCAGCAGCCGGACAGGGGGCGCTTCGATCCCCCTCCACTTT

v_gene: TRBV29-1
d_gene: TRBD1
j_gene: TRBJ2-7
abundance: .
CDR3aa: CSVGKQGSHEQYF
CDR3nt: TGCAGCGTTGGTAAACAGGGGTCCCACGAGCAGTACTTC

v_gene: TRBV30
d_gene: .
j_gene: TRBJ1-2
abundance: .
CDR3aa: CAWAVGGYGYTF
CDR3nt: TGTGCCTGGGCAGTAGGAGGGTATGGCTACACCTTC

v_gene: TRBV9
d_gene: .
j_gene: TRBJ2-7
abundance: few
CDR3aa: CASSVDEGWLYEQYF
CDR3nt: TGTGCCAGCAGCGTAGATGAAGGGTGGCTCTACGAGCAGTACTTC

v_gene: TRBV20-1
d_gene: TRBD2
j_gene: TRBJ2-7
abundance: few
CDR3aa: CSARDAGTRGCYF
CDR3nt: TGCAGTGCTAGGGACGCCGGGACTAGAGGCTGTTACTTC

v_gene: TRBV28
d_gene: .
j_gene: TRBJ1-2
abundance: many
CDR3aa: CASSPQGRVDPYGYTF
CDR3nt: TGTGCCAGCAGTCCCCAGGGAAGGGTCGACCCCTATGGCTACACCTTC

v_gene: TRBV20-1
d_gene: TRBD1
j_gene: TRBJ2-7
abundance: .
CDR3aa: CSARDGTGASEQYF
CDR3nt: TGCAGTGCTAGAGATGGGACAGGGGCCAGCGAGCAGTACTTC

v_gene: TRBV5-1
d_gene: .
j_gene: TRBJ1-1
abundance: few
CDR3aa: CASRTGTQNTEAFF
CDR3nt: TGCGCCAGCAGAACCGGGACCCAGAACACTGAAGCTTTCTTT

v_gene: TRBV4-1
d_gene: .
j_gene: TRBJ2-7
abundance: few
CDR3aa: CASSQESGHYEQYF
CDR3nt: TGCGCCAGCAGCCAAGAAAGTGGTCACTACGAGCAGTACTTC

v_gene: TRBV13
d_gene: .
j_gene: TRBJ2-2
abundance: .
CDR3aa: CASSWGNSNTGELFF
CDR3nt: TGTGCCAGCAGCTGGGGGAATTCTAACACCGGGGAGCTGTTTTTT

v_gene: TRBV5-1
d_gene: .
j_gene: TRBJ1-1
abundance: few
CDR3aa: CASSFQLAGPWMEAFF
CDR3nt: TGCGCCAGCAGCTTCCAGCTAGCAGGGCCTTGGATGGAAGCTTTCTTT

v_gene: TRBV12-5
d_gene: .
j_gene: TRBJ2-5
abundance: .
CDR3aa: CASGLSDRPHMDF
CDR3nt: TGTGCTAGTGGTTTGTCCGACAGGCCTCACATGGACTTC

v_gene: TRBV7-2
d_gene: .
j_gene: TRBJ2-7
abundance: .
CDR3aa: CASSISSYEQYF
CDR3nt: TGTGCCAGCAGCATAAGCTCCTACGAGCAGTACTTC

v_gene: TRBV28
d_gene: TRBD1
j_gene: TRBJ2-7
abundance: many
CDR3aa: CASSPSGQGEDEQYF
CDR3nt: TGTGCCAGCAGCCCGAGCGGACAGGGGGAGGACGAGCAGTACTTC